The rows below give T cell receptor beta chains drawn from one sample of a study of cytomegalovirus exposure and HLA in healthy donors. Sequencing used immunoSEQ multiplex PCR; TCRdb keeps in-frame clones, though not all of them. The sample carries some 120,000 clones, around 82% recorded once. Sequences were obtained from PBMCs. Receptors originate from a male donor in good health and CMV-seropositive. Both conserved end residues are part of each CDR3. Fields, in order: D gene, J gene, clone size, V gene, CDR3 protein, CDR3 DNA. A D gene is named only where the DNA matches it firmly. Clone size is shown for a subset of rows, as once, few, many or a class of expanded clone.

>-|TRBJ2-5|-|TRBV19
CASSIQRSQETQYF
TGTGCCAGTAGTATCCAGCGGAGCCAAGAGACCCAGTACTTC
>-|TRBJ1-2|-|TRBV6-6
CASNFTGLSGYTF
TGTGCCAGCAATTTTACAGGGTTGAGTGGCTACACCTTC
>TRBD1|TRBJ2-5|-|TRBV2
CASSGQGWETQYF
TGTGCCAGCAGTGGACAGGGGTGGGAGACCCAGTACTTC
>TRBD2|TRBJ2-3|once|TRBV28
CASSLRLAGVTQYF
TGTGCCAGCAGTTTAAGACTAGCGGGAGTTACGCAGTATTTT
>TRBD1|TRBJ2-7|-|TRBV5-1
CASSSDRGPREQYF
TGCGCCAGCAGTTCAGACAGGGGGCCGAGGGAGCAGTACTTC
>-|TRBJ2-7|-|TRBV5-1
CASSSRVSSYEQYF
TGCGCCAGCAGCTCCAGGGTGAGCTCCTACGAGCAGTACTTC
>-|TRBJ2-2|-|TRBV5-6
CASSLARNTGELFF
TGTGCCAGCAGCTTGGCCAGAAACACCGGGGAGCTGTTTTTT
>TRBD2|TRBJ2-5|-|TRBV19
CASRVAGGAWEQYF
TGTGCCAGTAGGGTAGCGGGCGGAGCGTGGGAGCAGTACTTC
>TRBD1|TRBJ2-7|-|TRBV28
CASSPTPGTGQYEQYF
TGTGCCAGCAGTCCGACCCCGGGGACAGGGCAATACGAGCAGTACTTC
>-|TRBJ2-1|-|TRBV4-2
CASSQDPGRAETYNEQFF
TGTGCCAGCAGCCAAGACCCCGGGCGGGCAGAAACCTACAATGAGCAGTTCTTC
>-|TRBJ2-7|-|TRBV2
CASRDLVYEQYF
TGTGCCAGCCGCGACTTGGTCTACGAGCAGTACTTC
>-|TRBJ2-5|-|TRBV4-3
CASSQDVGAQEIQYF
TGCGCCAGCAGCCAAGATGTTGGAGCGCAAGAGATCCAGTACTTC
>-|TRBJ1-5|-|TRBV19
CASSPTDQPQHF
TGTGCCAGTAGTCCCACAGATCAGCCCCAGCATTTT
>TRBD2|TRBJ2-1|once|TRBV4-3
CASSQNQRTRQFF
TGCGCCAGCAGCCAAAACCAAAGGACTAGACAGTTCTTC
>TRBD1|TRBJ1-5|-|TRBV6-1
CASSPGTDSNQPQHF
TGTGCCAGCAGTCCCGGGACAGATAGCAATCAGCCCCAGCATTTT
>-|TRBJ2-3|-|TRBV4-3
CASSQEHRGLRTDTQYF
TGCGCCAGCAGCCAAGAACACCGGGGGTTGCGCACAGATACGCAGTATTTT
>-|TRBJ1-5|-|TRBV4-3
CASSQNAVDSNQPQHF
TGCGCCAGCAGCCAAAATGCGGTAGATAGCAATCAGCCCCAGCATTTT
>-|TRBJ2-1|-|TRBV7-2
CASSSQWYPFF
TGTGCCAGCAGCTCACAGTGGTACCCGTTCTTC
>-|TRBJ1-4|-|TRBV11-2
CASSLDGGSDEKLFF
TGTGCCAGCAGCTTAGACGGTGGTTCGGATGAAAAACTGTTTTTT
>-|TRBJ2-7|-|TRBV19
CASSHWGHEQYF
TGTGCCAGTAGTCATTGGGGCCACGAGCAGTACTTC
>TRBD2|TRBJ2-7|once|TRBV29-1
CSVGGFVVRNRTSGRSSYEQYF
TGCAGCGTTGGGGGTTTCGTGGTAAGGAATAGGACTAGCGGGAGAAGCTCCTACGAGCAGTACTTC
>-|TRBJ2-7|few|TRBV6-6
CASIPPGRGEQYF
TGTGCCAGCATCCCTCCCGGTAGGGGCGAGCAGTACTTC
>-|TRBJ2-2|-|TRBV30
CAWSGQANTGELFF
TGTGCCTGGAGTGGTCAGGCGAACACCGGGGAGCTGTTTTTT
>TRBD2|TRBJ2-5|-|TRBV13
CASSLRGGLAGEQYF
TGTGCCAGCAGCTTAAGAGGGGGGCTAGCGGGAGAGCAGTACTTC
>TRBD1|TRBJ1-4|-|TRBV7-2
CASSSMGQHNEKLFF
TGTGCCAGCAGCTCCATGGGACAGCACAATGAAAAACTGTTTTTT
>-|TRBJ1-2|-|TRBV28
CASSSDRLYTF
TGTGCCAGCAGCTCCGACAGGTTGTACACCTTC
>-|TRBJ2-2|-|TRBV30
CAWKQISWERNTGELFF
TGTGCCTGGAAGCAGATTTCGTGGGAGCGGAACACCGGGGAGCTGTTTTTT
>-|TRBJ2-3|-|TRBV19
CASSILNGGDTQYF
TGTGCCAGTAGTATCCTTAACGGGGGAGATACGCAGTATTTT
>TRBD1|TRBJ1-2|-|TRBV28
CASRPTTGRGYTF
TGTGCCAGCAGACCAACGACAGGGAGGGGCTACACCTTC
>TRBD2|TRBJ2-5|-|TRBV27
CASGGSAEGETQYF
TGTGCCAGCGGCGGGAGTGCAGAGGGAGAGACCCAGTACTTC
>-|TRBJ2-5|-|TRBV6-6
CASGYLTRREETQYF
TGTGCCAGCGGTTACCTGACCAGACGGGAAGAGACCCAGTACTTC
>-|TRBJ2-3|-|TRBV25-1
CASSERIEDTQYF
TGTGCCAGCAGTGAGAGAATAGAAGATACGCAGTATTTT
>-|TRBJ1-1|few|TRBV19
CASISSPTTEAFF
TGTGCCAGTATATCCTCACCGACAACTGAAGCTTTCTTT
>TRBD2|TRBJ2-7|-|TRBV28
CASSLDREGNEQYF
TGTGCCAGCAGTTTAGACCGGGAGGGCAACGAGCAGTACTTC
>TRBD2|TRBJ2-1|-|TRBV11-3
CASSMTSGNNEQFF
TGTGCCAGCTCTATGACTAGCGGGAACAATGAGCAGTTCTTC
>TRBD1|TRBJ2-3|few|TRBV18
CASSLQTGGTDTQYF
TGTGCCAGCTCACTGCAGACAGGGGGGACAGATACGCAGTATTTT
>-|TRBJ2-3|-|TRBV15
CATSRPSSGSTDTQYF
TGTGCCACCAGCAGGCCTAGTAGCGGAAGCACAGATACGCAGTATTTT
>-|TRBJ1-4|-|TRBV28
CASSPSMMGAKLFF
TGTGCCAGCAGTCCCTCGATGATGGGCGCAAAACTGTTTTTT
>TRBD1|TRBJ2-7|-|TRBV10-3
CAISLRDRDSSYEQYF
TGTGCCATCTCCCTGAGAGACAGGGACAGCTCCTACGAGCAGTACTTC
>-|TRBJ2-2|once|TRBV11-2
CASTGSEVGELFF
TGTGCCAGCACGGGTAGCGAGGTCGGGGAGCTGTTTTTT
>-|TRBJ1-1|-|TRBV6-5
CASSTGHTEAFF
TGTGCCAGCAGTACAGGGCACACTGAAGCTTTCTTT
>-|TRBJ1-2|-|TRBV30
CAWSVGGRYGYTF
TGTGCCTGGAGTGTCGGGGGGCGCTATGGCTACACCTTC
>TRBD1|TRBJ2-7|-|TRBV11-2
CASSLEGKGARYEQYF
TGTGCCAGCAGCCTAGAGGGAAAGGGGGCACGCTACGAGCAGTACTTC
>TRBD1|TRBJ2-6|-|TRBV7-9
CASSSGQGAYGANVLTF
TGTGCCAGCAGCAGCGGACAGGGGGCGTATGGGGCCAACGTCCTGACTTTC
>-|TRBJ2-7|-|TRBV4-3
CASSHGRAYEQYF
TGCGCCAGCAGCCACGGGCGGGCCTACGAGCAGTACTTC
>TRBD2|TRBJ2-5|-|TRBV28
CASSLAGTQETQYF
TGTGCCAGCAGCTTAGCGGGCACACAAGAGACCCAGTACTTC
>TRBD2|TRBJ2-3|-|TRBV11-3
CASRTDSLGPAGGRDTQYF
TGTGCCAGCAGGACGGATAGTCTCGGTCCTGCGGGAGGGAGAGATACGCAGTATTTT
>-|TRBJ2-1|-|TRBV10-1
CASSEMRGGGANNEQFF
TGCGCCAGCAGTGAAATGAGGGGAGGGGGTGCGAACAATGAGCAGTTCTTC
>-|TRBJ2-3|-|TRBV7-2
CASSQPPGSDTQYF
TGTGCCAGCAGCCAACCGCCAGGTTCAGATACGCAGTATTTT
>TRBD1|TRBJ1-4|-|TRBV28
CASRWTGGEKLFF
TGTGCCAGCCGCTGGACAGGGGGGGAAAAACTGTTTTTT